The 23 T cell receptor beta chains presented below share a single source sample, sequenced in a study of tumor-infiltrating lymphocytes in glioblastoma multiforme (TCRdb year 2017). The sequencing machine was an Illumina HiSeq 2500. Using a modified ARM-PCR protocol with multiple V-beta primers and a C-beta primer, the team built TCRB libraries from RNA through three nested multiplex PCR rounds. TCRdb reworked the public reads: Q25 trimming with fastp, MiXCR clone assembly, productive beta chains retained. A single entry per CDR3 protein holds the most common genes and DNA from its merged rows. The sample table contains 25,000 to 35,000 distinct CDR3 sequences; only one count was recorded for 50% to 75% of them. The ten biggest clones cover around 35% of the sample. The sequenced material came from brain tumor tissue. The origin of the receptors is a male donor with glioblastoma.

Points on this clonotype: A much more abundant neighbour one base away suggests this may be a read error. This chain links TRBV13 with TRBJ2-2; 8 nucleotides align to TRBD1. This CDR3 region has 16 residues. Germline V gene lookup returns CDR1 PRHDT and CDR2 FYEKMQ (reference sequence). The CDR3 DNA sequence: TGTGCCAGCAGCCCAAAGACAGGGGAGGACACCCGGGAGCTGTTTTTT. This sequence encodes CASSPKTGEDTRELFF.

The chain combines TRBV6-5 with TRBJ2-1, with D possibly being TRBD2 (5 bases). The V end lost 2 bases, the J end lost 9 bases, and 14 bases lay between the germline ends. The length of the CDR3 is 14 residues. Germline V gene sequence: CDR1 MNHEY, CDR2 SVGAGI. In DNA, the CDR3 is TGTGCCAGCAGTTACAGGCCGGGGTTCGGTGAGCAGTTCTTC. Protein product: CASSYRPGFGEQFF.

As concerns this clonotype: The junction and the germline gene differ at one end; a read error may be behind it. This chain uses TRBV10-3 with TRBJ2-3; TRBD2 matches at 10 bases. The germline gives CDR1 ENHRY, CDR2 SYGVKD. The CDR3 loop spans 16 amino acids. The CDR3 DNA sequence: TGTGCCGTCAGTGGGAGGGGCGGACTAGCGGTAGATACGCAGTATTTT. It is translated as CAVSGRGGLAVDTQYF.

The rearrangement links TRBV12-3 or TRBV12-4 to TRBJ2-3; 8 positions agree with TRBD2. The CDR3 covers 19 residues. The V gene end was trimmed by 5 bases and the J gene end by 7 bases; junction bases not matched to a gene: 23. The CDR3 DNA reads TGTGCCAGCAGTCCTCGGGGGCAACTAACGGGAGGGCCAGGTCATACGCAGTATTTT. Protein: CASSPRGQLTGGPGHTQYF.

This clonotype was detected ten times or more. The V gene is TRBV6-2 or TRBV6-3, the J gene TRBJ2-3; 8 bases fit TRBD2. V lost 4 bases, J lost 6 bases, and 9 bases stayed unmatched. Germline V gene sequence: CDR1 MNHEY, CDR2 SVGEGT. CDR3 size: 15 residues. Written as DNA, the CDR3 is TGTGCCAGCAGTTCCTCTTCGGGAGGGGCGGATACGCAGTATTTT. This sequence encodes CASSSSSGGADTQYF.

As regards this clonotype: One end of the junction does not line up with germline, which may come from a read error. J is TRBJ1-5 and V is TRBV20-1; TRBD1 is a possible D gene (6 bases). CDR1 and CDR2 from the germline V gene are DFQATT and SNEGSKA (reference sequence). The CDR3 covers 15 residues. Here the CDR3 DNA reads TGCAGCGCTAGAGATCGGGACATGGGTTTTCAGCCCCAGCATTTT. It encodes CSARDRDMGFQPQHF.

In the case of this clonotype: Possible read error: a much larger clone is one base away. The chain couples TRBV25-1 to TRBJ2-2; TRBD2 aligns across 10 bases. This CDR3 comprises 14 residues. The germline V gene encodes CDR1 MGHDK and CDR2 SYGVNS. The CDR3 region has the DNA TGTGCCAGCAGAGGACTAGCGGTCACCGTGGAGCTGTTTTTT. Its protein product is CASRGLAVTVELFF.

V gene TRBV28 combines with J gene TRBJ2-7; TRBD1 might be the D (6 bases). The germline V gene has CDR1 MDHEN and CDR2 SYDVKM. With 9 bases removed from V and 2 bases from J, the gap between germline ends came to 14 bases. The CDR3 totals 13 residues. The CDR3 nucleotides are TGTGCCAGTGTCGAGACAGGAGCCTACGAGCAGTACTTC. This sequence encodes CASVETGAYEQYF.

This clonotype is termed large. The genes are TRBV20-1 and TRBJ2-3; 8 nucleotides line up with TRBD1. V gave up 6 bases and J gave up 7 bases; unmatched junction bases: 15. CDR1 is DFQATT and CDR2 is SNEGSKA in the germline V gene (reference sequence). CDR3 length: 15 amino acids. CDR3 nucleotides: TGCAGTGCCCTACGGACAGGGACGACCCTTAATACGCAGTATTTT. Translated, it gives CSALRTGTTLNTQYF.

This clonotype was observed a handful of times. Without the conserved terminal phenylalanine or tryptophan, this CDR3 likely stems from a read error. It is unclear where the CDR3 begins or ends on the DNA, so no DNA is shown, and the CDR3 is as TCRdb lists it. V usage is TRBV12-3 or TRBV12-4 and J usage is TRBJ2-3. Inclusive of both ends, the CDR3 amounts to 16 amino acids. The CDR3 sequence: CASSFYSLSSTDTRYL.

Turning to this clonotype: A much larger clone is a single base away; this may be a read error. CDR3 coding DNA: TGCGCCACCACCGAGGGGATTACGGCAGATACGCAGTATTTT. Protein: CATTEGITADTQYF. V and J are TRBV5-1 and TRBJ2-3; D tentatively fits TRBD1 or TRBD2 (5 bases each). The ends were cut back, 9 bases at V and 4 bases at J, with 18 bases in the middle. The CDR3 is made up of 14 amino acids. Germline CDR1 SGHRS, CDR2 YFSETQ.

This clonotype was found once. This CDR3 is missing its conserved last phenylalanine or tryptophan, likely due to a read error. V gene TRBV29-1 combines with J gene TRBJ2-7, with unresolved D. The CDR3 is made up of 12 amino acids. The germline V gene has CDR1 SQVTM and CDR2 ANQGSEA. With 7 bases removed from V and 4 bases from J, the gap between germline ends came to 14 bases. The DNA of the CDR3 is TGCAGCGCCCTAGAGACAAAGTACGAGCAGTACCTC. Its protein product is CSALETKYEQYL.

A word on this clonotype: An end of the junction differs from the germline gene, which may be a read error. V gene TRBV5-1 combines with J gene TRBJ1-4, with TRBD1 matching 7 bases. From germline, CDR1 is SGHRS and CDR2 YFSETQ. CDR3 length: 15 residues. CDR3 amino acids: CASSYQGGTDEKLLF. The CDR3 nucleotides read TGCGCCAGCAGCTACCAGGGGGGAACTGATGAAAAACTGCTTTTT.

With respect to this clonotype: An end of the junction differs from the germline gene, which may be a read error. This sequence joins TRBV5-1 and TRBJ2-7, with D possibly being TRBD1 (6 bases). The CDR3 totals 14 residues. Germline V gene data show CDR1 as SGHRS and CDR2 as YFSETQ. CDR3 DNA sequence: TGCGCCAGCGGCTTGGGGACACGCATCTACGAACAGTACTTC. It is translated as CASGLGTRIYEQYF.

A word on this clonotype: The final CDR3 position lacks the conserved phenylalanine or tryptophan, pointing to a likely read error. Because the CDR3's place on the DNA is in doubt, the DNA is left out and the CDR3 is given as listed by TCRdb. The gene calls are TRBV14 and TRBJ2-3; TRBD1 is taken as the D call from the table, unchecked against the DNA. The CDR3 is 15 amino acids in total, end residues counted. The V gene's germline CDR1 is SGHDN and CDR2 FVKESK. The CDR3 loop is CASSQGGGSTDTQYI.

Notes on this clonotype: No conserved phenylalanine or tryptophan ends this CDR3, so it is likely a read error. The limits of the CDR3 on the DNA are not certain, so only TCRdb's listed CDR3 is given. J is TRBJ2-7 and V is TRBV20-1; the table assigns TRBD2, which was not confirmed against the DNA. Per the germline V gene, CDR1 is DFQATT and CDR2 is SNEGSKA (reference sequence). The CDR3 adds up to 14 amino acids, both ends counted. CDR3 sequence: CSTLTSGTAYEQYL.

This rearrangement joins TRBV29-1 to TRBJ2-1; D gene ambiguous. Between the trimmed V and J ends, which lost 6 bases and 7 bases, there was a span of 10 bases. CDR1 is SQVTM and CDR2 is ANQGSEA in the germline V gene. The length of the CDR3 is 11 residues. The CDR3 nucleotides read TGCAGCGTCTCCTTCTTGAATGAGCAGTTCTTC. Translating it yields CSVSFLNEQFF.

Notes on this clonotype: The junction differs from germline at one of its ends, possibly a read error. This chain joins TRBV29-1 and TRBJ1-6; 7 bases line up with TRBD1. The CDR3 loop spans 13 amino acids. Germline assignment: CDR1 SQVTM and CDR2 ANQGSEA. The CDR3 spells CNVARDRESPIHF. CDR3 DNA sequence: TGCAACGTTGCCAGGGACAGAGAATCACCCATCCATTTT.

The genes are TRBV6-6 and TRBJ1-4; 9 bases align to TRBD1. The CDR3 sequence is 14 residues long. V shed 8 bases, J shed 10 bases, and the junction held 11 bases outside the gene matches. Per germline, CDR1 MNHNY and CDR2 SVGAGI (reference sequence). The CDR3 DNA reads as TGTGCCAGCGGCTCACAGGGGGCAGATAGAAAACTGTTTTTT. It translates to CASGSQGADRKLFF.

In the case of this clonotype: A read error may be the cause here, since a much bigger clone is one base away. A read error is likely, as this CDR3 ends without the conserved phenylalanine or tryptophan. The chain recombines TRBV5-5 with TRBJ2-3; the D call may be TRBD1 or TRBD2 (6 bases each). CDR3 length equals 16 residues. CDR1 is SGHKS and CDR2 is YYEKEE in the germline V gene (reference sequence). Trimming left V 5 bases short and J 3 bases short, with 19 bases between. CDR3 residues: CASSSSGPRGTDTQYS. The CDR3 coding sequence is TGTGCCAGCAGTTCCAGCGGGCCTAGGGGGACAGATACGCAGTATTCT.

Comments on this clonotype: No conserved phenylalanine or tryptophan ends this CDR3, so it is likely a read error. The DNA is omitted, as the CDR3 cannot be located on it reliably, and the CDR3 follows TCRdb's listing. This CDR3 is CSASLPGQGYGYTL. The chain has TRBV20-1 and TRBJ1-2; TRBD1 reflects the table's D call only, with no check against the DNA. The germline V gene encodes CDR1 DFQATT and CDR2 SNEGSKA (reference sequence). The CDR3 is 14 amino acids in total, end residues counted.

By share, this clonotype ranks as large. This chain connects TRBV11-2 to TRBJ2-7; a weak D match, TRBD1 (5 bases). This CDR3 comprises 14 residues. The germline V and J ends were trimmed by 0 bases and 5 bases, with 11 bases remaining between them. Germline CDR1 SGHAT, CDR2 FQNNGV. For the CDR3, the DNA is TGTGCCAGCAGCTTAGACGTAGGGGTCGACGAGCAGTACTTC. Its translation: CASSLDVGVDEQYF.

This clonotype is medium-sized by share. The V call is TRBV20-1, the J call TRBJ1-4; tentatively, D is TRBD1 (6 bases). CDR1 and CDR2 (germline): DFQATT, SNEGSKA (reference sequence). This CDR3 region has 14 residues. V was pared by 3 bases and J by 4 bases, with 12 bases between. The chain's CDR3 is CSARTGHGNEKLFF. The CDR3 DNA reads TGCAGTGCTAGGACGGGACACGGTAATGAAAAACTGTTTTTT.